These 10 T cell receptor beta chains were sequenced from one sample in a study of vaccination effects on CD4 cells after COVID-19. Their antigen targets remain unknown. Sequencing followed a ViraFEST assay step that expanded antigen-specific CD4+ T cells with viral peptide pools. It was after around 10 days of culture that CD4+ T cells were isolated. Participants each got two BNT162b2 or mRNA-1273 vaccine doses. TCRdb keeps only in-frame clones here, not all; method: immunoSEQ multiplex PCR. The sample has tens of thousands of clones, around two thirds seen once. The sequenced sample was CD4+ T cells from PBMCs cultured with HCoV-229E spike peptides, obtained after COVID-19 vaccination. The receptors shown here come from a human donor who received a COVID-19 vaccine.

This chain connects TRBV19 to TRBJ2-3; 8 positions agree with TRBD1. The CDR3 runs 15 residues. Trimming cost V 5 bases and J 1 base; bases outside gene matches: 5. The germline gives CDR1 LNHDA, CDR2 SQIVND (reference sequence). CDR3 residues: CASSPGGAGTDTQYF. CDR3 nucleotide sequence: TGTGCCAGTAGTCCAGGGGGCGCCGGCACAGATACGCAGTATTTT.

In its sample, this clone was seen a few times. The rearrangement joins TRBV7-3 to TRBJ1-2, with D unclear. The germline gives CDR1 SGHTA, CDR2 FQGTGA. Trimming took 2 bases from V and 1 from J, leaving 11 bases between them. The CDR3 loop spans 15 amino acids. The CDR3 sequence: CASSLSSGNNYGYTF. CDR3 bases: TGTGCCAGCAGCTTATCATCCGGGAATAACTATGGCTACACCTTC.

The J gene is TRBJ1-3, the V gene TRBV29-1, with no clear D. Deletions cut 3 bases from V and 4 bases from J, with 4 bases between. Germline assignment: CDR1 SQVTM and CDR2 ANQGSEA. CDR3 length equals 11 residues. CDR3 in DNA: TGCAGCGTTGATATAGGAAACACCATATATTTT. Translated, it gives CSVDIGNTIYF. Full variable domain (rest looked up from reference TRBV29-1 and TRBJ1-3): SAVISQKPSRDICQRGTSLTIQCQVDSQVTMMFWYRQQPGQSLTLIATANQGSEATYESGFVIDKFPISRPNLTFSTLTVSNMSPEDSSIYLCSVDIGNTIYFGEGSWLTVV.

This clone has more than one count but fewer than ten. In DNA, the CDR3 is TGTGCCAGCAGGCTAACAGGGAACACCGGGGAGCTGTTTTTT. Its protein product is CASRLTGNTGELFF. V and J are TRBV4-2 and TRBJ2-2, with D maybe TRBD1 (5 bases). Germline V gives CDR1 LGHNA, CDR2 YNFKEQ. V was pared by 6 bases and J by 1 base, with 9 bases between. This CDR3 has 14 residues.

The rearrangement links TRBV14 to TRBJ2-1; D perhaps matches TRBD1 (5 bases). Trimming left V 2 bases short and J 0 bases short, with 14 bases between. CDR1 is SGHDN, CDR2 FVKESK, per germline. The CDR3 consists of 17 residues. In DNA form, the CDR3 reads TGTGCCAGCAGCCAAAGGGGCCCCGTAAGCTCCTACAATGAGCAGTTCTTC. It specifies CASSQRGPVSSYNEQFF. Variable domain in full (rest from reference TRBV14 and TRBJ2-1): EAGVTQFPSHSVIEKGQTVTLRCDPISGHDNLYWYRRVMGKEIKFLLHFVKESKQDESGMPNNRFLAERTGGTYSTLKVQPAELEDSGVYFCASSQRGPVSSYNEQFFGPGTRLTVL.

V gene TRBV14 combines with J gene TRBJ2-5; 7 bases line up with TRBD2. Germline V lookup: CDR1 SGHDN, CDR2 FVKESK. J was trimmed by 5 bases and V by 0 bases; bases with no gene match: 12. The CDR3 spans 17 residues. The CDR3 DNA is TGTGCCAGCAGCCAAGATCTTCCGGGCTCCGGGGGGGAGACCCAGTACTTC. Residues: CASSQDLPGSGGETQYF. The entire variable domain, with the rest obtained from reference TRBV14 and TRBJ2-5, is as follows: EAGVTQFPSHSVIEKGQTVTLRCDPISGHDNLYWYRRVMGKEIKFLLHFVKESKQDESGMPNNRFLAERTGGTYSTLKVQPAELEDSGVYFCASSQDLPGSGGETQYFGPGTRLLVL.

The rearrangement joins TRBV7-2 to TRBJ1-3; D not certain. V dropped 2 bases and J dropped 3 bases, with 11 bases sitting between them. The CDR3 covers 15 residues. Germline CDR1 is SGHTA and CDR2 is FQGNSA. The CDR3 DNA reads TGTGCCAGCAGCTTATGGGCAAGCAGTGGAAACACCATATATTTT. This encodes CASSLWASSGNTIYF.

The rearrangement links TRBV10-1 to TRBJ1-6; D not resolved. This CDR3 has 14 amino acids. V lost 2 bases and J lost 8, with 10 bases in between. Germline V gives CDR1 WNHNN, CDR2 SYGVQD (reference sequence). The CDR3: CASSELRRDSPLHF. CDR3 bases: TGCGCCAGCAGTGAGCTCAGAAGGGATTCACCCCTCCACTTT.

The chain uses TRBV7-2 and TRBJ2-1; maybe TRBD2 (7 bases). CDR3 length equals 16 residues. Trimming cost V 5 bases and J 4 bases, with 18 bases left between them. CDR1 is SGHTA, CDR2 FQGNSA, per germline. The CDR3, as DNA: TGTGCCAGCAGCCCGCGTGGGGGGGGGACATACAATGAGCAGTTCTTC. Protein: CASSPRGGGTYNEQFF.

The J gene is TRBJ1-1, the V gene TRBV21-1. TRBV21-1 is a pseudogene locus. The CDR3 is 13 residues long. The CDR3 region is CASRGTGNTEAFF. The CDR3 DNA is TGTGCCAGCAGGGGGACGGGGAACACTGAAGCTTTCTTT.